These T cell receptor beta chains were read from a single sample in a study of blood T cells in healthy people across ages. TCRdb called the 5' RACE reads again in MiXCR, with one record for every CDR3 protein. The sample lists roughly 700,000 distinct CDR3 sequences; around 25% were seen once. The sample was also reused in another study, on T cells of mothers and their children.

Sequencing was done on a sample of blood. The receptor set was obtained from a boy aged 5-17 years in good health. CDR3s include the opening cysteine and the closing phenylalanine or tryptophan. The D gene is left open where the match is weak. Only some rows state a clone size, as once, few, many or a class for expanded clones.

clone_size j_call v_call d_call cdr3_nt cdr3_aa
NA TRBJ2-5 TRBV24-1 TRBD1 TGTGCCACCAGTAATACCGGGACAGGTACAGGGGAGCAGTACTTC CATSNTGTGTGEQYF
many TRBJ2-3 TRBV24-1 NA TGTGCCACCAGAGCAAAACAGGGTTCAGATACGCAGTATTTT CATRAKQGSDTQYF
many TRBJ2-5 TRBV18 TRBD2 TGTGCCAGCTCACCACCGGGAGGGGCAGAGACCCAGTACTTC CASSPPGGAETQYF
NA TRBJ2-5 TRBV29-1 TRBD2 TGCAGCGTTGATGCGGTTCTAGCGGGGGCCCGAAAGCCCCAAGAGACCCAGTACTTC CSVDAVLAGARKPQETQYF
NA TRBJ2-5 TRBV12-3/TRBV12-4 NA TGTGCCAGCAGTTGGAATAGGGTTGAGACCCAGTACTTC CASSWNRVETQYF
NA TRBJ2-4 TRBV29-1 NA TGCAGCGTTGAAGGGCTCCCTACGCGATGGGGAAACACTCAGTACTTC CSVEGLPTRWGNTQYF
few TRBJ1-2 TRBV19 NA TGTGCCAGTAATTGGCAGGGCCGTAACTATGGCTACACCTTC CASNWQGRNYGYTF
NA TRBJ2-3 TRBV7-3 NA TGTGCCAGCGGGCGGGAACGAACAGATACGCAGTATTTT CASGRERTDTQYF
NA TRBJ1-1 TRBV20-1 NA TGCAGTGGAGTCCAGAGGAACACTGAAGCTTTCTTT CSGVQRNTEAFF
NA TRBJ1-1 TRBV2 NA TGTGCCAGCAAAGGTCTGAACACTGAAGCTTTCTTT CASKGLNTEAFF
NA TRBJ2-5 TRBV10-1 NA TGCGCCAGCTGTGAGTCCGGAGGGGTAGAGACCCAGTACTTC CASCESGGVETQYF
few TRBJ1-4 TRBV10-3 NA TGTGCCATCAGTGAGTCGACGGCGCGGGGGGGCAATGAAAAACTGTTTTTT CAISESTARGGNEKLFF
few TRBJ1-1 TRBV7-2 NA NA CASSTSVTTEAFF
NA TRBJ2-4 TRBV29-1 TRBD2 TGCAGCGTTGAAGTAGCGGGAGAAGGAAACATTCAGTACTTC CSVEVAGEGNIQYF
NA TRBJ2-6 TRBV5-5 NA TGTGCCAGCGAGAGTGCAGGGGTTGGGGCCAACGTCCTGACTTTC CASESAGVGANVLTF
once TRBJ2-2 TRBV19 TRBD1 TGTGCCAGTAGTCCAATTCCCGGGACAGGGGTTTCCACCGGGGAGCTGTTTTTT CASSPIPGTGVSTGELFF
NA TRBJ2-5 TRBV11-2 TRBD2 TGTGCCAGCAGCCGAGCGGGAGCCCAAGAGACCCAGTACTTC CASSRAGAQETQYF
NA TRBJ1-5 TRBV20-1 TRBD1 TGCAGTGCTAGGGCTATAGACAGGGGGCCCCAGCATTTT CSARAIDRGPQHF
few TRBJ1-4 TRBV5-6 NA TGTGCCAGCAGCCCACCAGGGGCTCGGGATGAAAAACTGTTTTTT CASSPPGARDEKLFF
NA TRBJ2-1 TRBV7-9 TRBD1 TGTGCCAGCAGCCCGGGGACAGCACTTTACAATGAGCAGTTCTTC CASSPGTALYNEQFF
few TRBJ1-3 TRBV6-1 NA TGTGCCAGTCAACCAAGCTCGGCGGTGGCCGGAAACACCATATATTTT CASQPSSAVAGNTIYF
NA TRBJ1-2 TRBV5-1 NA TGCGCCAGCAGCTTAGACCCTCTCTATGGCTACACCTTC CASSLDPLYGYTF
NA TRBJ1-1 TRBV29-1 NA TGCAGCGACGACGGCGAGGGGCCTGAAGCTTTCTTT CSDDGEGPEAFF
NA TRBJ2-1 TRBV20-1 NA TGCAGTGCTAGAAGCTTAAGCTCCTACAATGAGCAGTTCTTC CSARSLSSYNEQFF
NA TRBJ2-2 TRBV3-1 TRBD2 TGTGCCAGCAGCCAAGGACTAGCGGGGGGGACCGGGGAGCTGTTTTTT CASSQGLAGGTGELFF
NA TRBJ2-5 TRBV20-1 NA TGCAGTGCGTGGAGCCAAGAGACCCAGTACTTC CSAWSQETQYF
few TRBJ2-7 TRBV9 NA TGTGCCAGCAGCGTAGGATCGGGGTCCTACGAGCAGTACTTC CASSVGSGSYEQYF
NA TRBJ2-5 TRBV7-2 NA TGTGCCAGCAGCCTCCCAATGGCTAGAGGTGGAGAGACCCAGTACTTC CASSLPMARGGETQYF
NA TRBJ1-4 TRBV7-8 NA TGTGCCAGCAGCGGGCGGACCAATGAAAAACTGTTTTTT CASSGRTNEKLFF
NA TRBJ2-5 TRBV12-3/TRBV12-4 NA TGTGCCAGCAGTTTAGCGGTGGGGGGTAGCGCCGAGCAAGAGACCCAGTACTTC CASSLAVGGSAEQETQYF
NA TRBJ2-3 TRBV20-1 TRBD2 TGCAGTGCTAGGGGACTAGCGGGACTACCGGATACGCAGTATTTT CSARGLAGLPDTQYF